These 30 T cell receptor beta chains originate from one sample sequenced in a study of T cell changes during pregnancy in multiple sclerosis (dated by TCRdb to between 2018 and 2021). Library preparation used the immunoSEQ multiplex PCR assay. Held by TCRdb, this immuneACCESS table contains in-frame sequences only and omits some clones. Under half of the omission traces to an unresolved V gene where checked; the cause of the rest is unknown. The sample table records under 100,000 clones; 90% to 95% of these occur just once. The ten largest clones capture roughly 1.1% of the sample. This material consisted of peripheral blood, taken in the second trimester of pregnancy. The receptor set was obtained from a female donor with multiple sclerosis, enrolled in a pregnancy study.

The gene calls are TRBV7-2 and TRBJ2-4; D is perhaps TRBD1 (5 bases). The germline V gene encodes CDR1 SGHTA and CDR2 FQGNSA. The CDR3 is 12 amino acids. Trimming removed 3 bases from V and 9 bases from J, with 9 bases in between. CDR3 loop: CASSFPGSIQYF. CDR3 DNA sequence: TGTGCCAGCAGCTTCCCAGGGTCCATTCAGTACTTC.

CDR3 DNA: TGTGCCAGCAGTTTAGGGCGCGACAATGAGCAGTTCTTC. Amino acid sequence: CASSLGRDNEQFF. The chain uses TRBV27 and TRBJ2-1; D uncertain. From germline, CDR1 is MNHEY and CDR2 SMNVEV (reference sequence). Trimming cost V 2 bases and J 5 bases, with 7 bases left between them. This CDR3 has 13 residues.

This clone has only one observation. The chain joins TRBV4-1 to TRBJ2-7; TRBD1 might be the D (6 bases). The CDR3 has 17 residues. The V gene lost 0 bases and the J gene lost 0 bases, with 15 bases spanning the gap. The germline gives CDR1 MGHRA, CDR2 YSYEKL. The CDR3, as DNA: TGCGCCAGCAGCCAAGATATCGGGACAACCTTCTCCTACGAGCAGTACTTC. It encodes CASSQDIGTTFSYEQYF.

The chain employs TRBV27 and TRBJ2-1, with 7 nucleotides matching TRBD2. V lost 0 bases to trimming and J lost 3 bases; unmatched junction nucleotides: 11. This CDR3 spans 18 amino acids. The germline V gene has CDR1 MNHEY and CDR2 SMNVEV (reference sequence). The CDR3: CASSLSARTGGNYNEQFF. CDR3 sequence (DNA): TGTGCCAGCAGTTTATCAGCCAGGACGGGAGGAAACTACAATGAGCAGTTCTTC.

The chain combines TRBV18 with TRBJ1-1; TRBD1 aligns across 8 bases. The CDR3 length is 16 residues. Germline V gives CDR1 KGHSH, CDR2 LQKENI. V lost 1 base and J lost 3; bases outside the gene matches: 7. The CDR3 spells CASSPRRTGMDTEAFF. The CDR3, as DNA: TGTGCCAGCTCACCACGGCGGACAGGGATGGACACTGAAGCTTTCTTT.

The V gene is TRBV18, the J gene TRBJ2-5; 9 bases fit TRBD1. CDR1 and CDR2 (germline): KGHSH, LQKENI. The CDR3 spans 14 residues. V dropped 1 base and J dropped 4; count of bases not matched to a gene: 1. CDR3 DNA: TGTGCCAGCTCACCACGGGACAGGGCAGAGACCCAGTACTTC. Its protein is CASSPRDRAETQYF.

The chain carries TRBV4-1 and TRBJ2-1; D ambiguous. The CDR3 contains 13 residues. Between the trimmed V and J ends, which lost 0 bases and 8 bases, there was a span of 8 bases. Germline CDR1 is MGHRA and CDR2 is YSYEKL. The CDR3 DNA reads as TGCGCCAGCAGCCAAGACTTGGGCGATGAGCAGTTCTTC. Translation gives CASSQDLGDEQFF.

The chain joins TRBV19 to TRBJ2-7; perhaps TRBD2 as D (6 bases). CDR3 length: 16 residues. With 0 bases removed from V and 7 bases from J, the gap between germline ends came to 19 bases. CDR1 and CDR2 from the germline V gene are LNHDA and SQIVND (reference sequence). CDR3 protein: CASSIDHRSSGGEQYF. CDR3 DNA sequence: TGTGCCAGTAGTATAGATCATCGGAGTAGCGGCGGGGAGCAGTACTTC. Based on the CDR3 plus reference TRBV19 and TRBJ2-7, the full variable domain is DGGITQSPKYLFRKEGQNVTLSCEQNLNHDAMYWYRQDPGQGLRLIYYSQIVNDFQKGDIAEGYSVSREKKESFPLTVTSAQKNPTAFYLCASSIDHRSSGGEQYFGPGTRLTVT.

The chain is built from TRBV27 and TRBJ1-2, with TRBD1 matching 12 bases. CDR1 MNHEY and CDR2 SMNVEV come from the germline V gene (reference sequence). V trimming: 8 bases; J trimming: 4 bases; junction bases outside the gene matches: 11. The CDR3 totals 16 residues. The CDR3 loop reads CASRPGQGAPGYGYTF. CDR3 DNA: TGTGCCAGCCGTCCGGGACAGGGGGCGCCCGGCTATGGCTACACCTTC.

This chain joins TRBV6-1 and TRBJ2-7; D possibly corresponds to TRBD1 (5 bases). V was cut by 2 bases and J by 6 bases, with 14 bases left in between. CDR1 is MNHNS, CDR2 SASEGT, per germline. This CDR3 spans 14 amino acids. CDR3 nucleotides: TGTGCCAGCAGTGAAACCGACAGCACTTCCGAGCAGTACTTC. This sequence encodes CASSETDSTSEQYF.

The CDR3 loop is CASRRDRGPSAENEKLFF. The CDR3 region has the DNA TGTGCCAGCAGACGCGACAGGGGGCCCAGCGCCGAGAATGAAAAACTGTTTTTT. The chain recombines TRBV27 with TRBJ1-4, with 10 bases that match TRBD1. Trimming at V came to 6 bases and at J to 5 bases, leaving 15 bases not matched to a gene. Germline lookup yields CDR1 MNHEY and CDR2 SMNVEV (reference sequence). The CDR3 consists of 18 residues.

This sequence joins TRBV5-1 and TRBJ2-5, with 8 positions matching TRBD1. This CDR3 comprises 15 residues. The germline V gene has CDR1 SGHRS and CDR2 YFSETQ. Trimming took 6 bases from V and 5 from J; bases not matched to a gene: 12. The CDR3 loop is CASTTQTGGLETQYF. As DNA, the CDR3 is TGCGCCAGCACCACCCAAACAGGGGGATTGGAGACCCAGTACTTC.

The chain couples TRBV7-8 to TRBJ2-1; possible D gene TRBD2, 5 bases. This CDR3 comprises 17 residues. The germline V gene encodes CDR1 SGHVS and CDR2 FQNEAQ. Trimming stripped 1 base from V and 0 bases from J, with 13 bases between. The CDR3 loop reads CASSLGPRASSYNEQFF. The CDR3 region has the DNA TGTGCCAGCAGCTTAGGGCCGAGGGCGAGCTCCTACAATGAGCAGTTCTTC.

DNA for the CDR3: TGTGCCAGCAGTTACCTGGGACAGGGGGTAAACTATGGCTACACCTTC. Its translation: CASSYLGQGVNYGYTF. This chain uses TRBV6-5 with TRBJ1-2, with 11 bases lining up with TRBD1. This CDR3 comprises 16 residues. The J segment lost 2 bases and the V segment lost 2 bases, leaving 4 bases of the junction unmatched. From germline, CDR1 is MNHEY and CDR2 SVGAGI.

This clone has a single count. The chain recombines TRBV19 with TRBJ1-1; D remains unclear. The CDR3 totals 15 residues. V lost 3 bases to trimming and J lost 4 bases, with 15 bases between them. Per germline, CDR1 LNHDA and CDR2 SQIVND (reference sequence). CDR3 sequence: CASSMTAAVGTEAFF. The CDR3 DNA reads TGTGCCAGTAGTATGACGGCCGCGGTTGGCACTGAAGCTTTCTTT.

The chain combines TRBV19 with TRBJ2-1, with TRBD2 identical over 11 bases. Trimming cost V 2 bases and J 9 bases; bases outside gene matches: 0. Germline assignment: CDR1 LNHDA and CDR2 SQIVND (reference sequence). The CDR3 contains 13 residues. The CDR3 region has the DNA TGTGCCAGTAGTATACTAGCGGGAGGTGAGCAGTTCTTC. As protein: CASSILAGGEQFF.

CDR3 sequence: CASSYSGPGSYEQYF. The DNA of the CDR3 is TGTGCCAGCAGTTACTCAGGGCCGGGATCCTACGAGCAGTACTTC. The chain is built from TRBV6-5 and TRBJ2-7; D is perhaps TRBD2 (5 bases). CDR1 is MNHEY, CDR2 SVGAGI, per germline. The CDR3 totals 15 residues. V gave up 0 bases and J gave up 1 base, with 10 bases separating them.

This chain connects TRBV6-5 to TRBJ2-7, with 9 bases aligning to TRBD1. The CDR3 sequence is 15 residues long. Germline V gene data show CDR1 as MNHEY and CDR2 as SVGAGI. The V gene end was trimmed by 1 base and the J gene end by 5 bases; junction bases not matched to a gene: 6. The CDR3 here is CASSYWNRGQDEQYF. The CDR3 nucleotides read TGTGCCAGCAGTTACTGGAACAGGGGGCAGGACGAGCAGTACTTC.

The chain employs TRBV19 and TRBJ1-2, with 11 nucleotides matching TRBD1. J gave up 7 bases and V 4 bases, and 8 bases lay outside the gene matches. This CDR3 has 15 residues. Germline CDR1 reads LNHDA; CDR2 reads SQIVND (reference sequence). The CDR3 spells CASSTDGQGAGGYTF. In nucleotides, the CDR3 is TGTGCCAGTAGTACCGACGGACAGGGGGCTGGTGGCTACACCTTC.

This chain's CDR3 is CASSLPLGRVLFF. The CDR3 nucleotides read TGCGCCAGCAGCCTCCCCCTGGGGAGGGTGCTGTTTTTT. This chain links TRBV4-1 with TRBJ1-4, with D unresolved. V was clipped by 4 bases and J by 14 bases, with 17 bases between them. The CDR3 sequence is 13 residues long. CDR1 is MGHRA, CDR2 YSYEKL, per germline.

This rearrangement joins TRBV28 to TRBJ1-5, with 8 bases identical to TRBD1. The trim removed 5 bases at V and 6 bases at J, leaving 6 bases unmatched. The germline V gene has CDR1 MDHEN and CDR2 SYDVKM. This CDR3 contains 14 residues. The CDR3, as DNA: TGTGCCAGCAGTCCCGGACAGGGTGTTCAGCCCCAGCATTTT. Amino acid sequence: CASSPGQGVQPQHF.

The chain couples TRBV5-1 to TRBJ2-1; no clear D gene. The V gene lost 0 bases and the J gene lost 0 bases, with 10 bases spanning the gap. CDR1 and CDR2 from the germline V gene are SGHRS and YFSETQ. This CDR3 contains 16 residues. The CDR3 region has the DNA TGCGCCAGCAGCTTGGTTGAGGCAAGCTCCTACAATGAGCAGTTCTTC. Translating it yields CASSLVEASSYNEQFF. Looking up the rest from reference TRBV5-1 and TRBJ2-1 gives the full variable domain: KAGVTQTPRYLIKTRGQQVTLSCSPISGHRSVSWYQQTPGQGLQFLFEYFSETQRNKGNFPGRFSGRQFSNSRSEMNVSTLELGDSALYLCASSLVEASSYNEQFFGPGTRLTVL.

The rearrangement joins TRBV7-9 to TRBJ1-2; unclear D gene. This CDR3 contains 13 residues. The V gene's germline CDR1 is SEHNR and CDR2 FQNEAQ (reference sequence). V was trimmed by 4 bases and J by 7 bases, leaving 13 bases between them. CDR3 coding DNA: TGTGCCAGCAGCTCGGGTCTCGGCATTGGCTACACCTTC. It codes for CASSSGLGIGYTF.

This chain uses TRBV2 with TRBJ1-3, with 7 bases identical to TRBD1. The V gene's germline CDR1 is SNHLY and CDR2 FYNNEI. CDR3 length equals 15 residues. V trimming: 7 bases; J trimming: 4 bases; junction bases outside the gene matches: 10. The CDR3 bases are TGTGCCAGCACCCGAGAGGGGGCGCTGGGAAACACCATATATTTT. This encodes CASTREGALGNTIYF.

The chain is built from TRBV9 and TRBJ1-2, with D uncertain. The CDR3 extends over 15 amino acids. Trimming shortened V by 4 bases and J by 4 bases, and 17 bases separated the two germline ends. The germline V gene encodes CDR1 SGDLS and CDR2 YYNGEE. The CDR3 DNA sequence: TGTGCCAGCAGCCCTTATGCGAGTGGTATCTATGGCTACACCTTC. It translates to CASSPYASGIYGYTF.

This sequence joins TRBV6-7 and TRBJ2-7, with 8 bases fitting TRBD2. TRBV6-7 counts as an open reading frame of uncertain function. V was clipped by 2 bases and J by 4 bases; unmatched bases: 22. This CDR3 region has 20 residues. The CDR3 sequence: CASSYPSLFQLLTSEYEQYF. CDR3 coding DNA: TGTGCCAGCAGTTACCCCTCGCTGTTCCAACTTTTGACTAGCGAATACGAGCAGTACTTC.

The gene calls are TRBV27 and TRBJ1-4; D is unresolved. Germline values: CDR1 MNHEY, CDR2 SMNVEV (reference sequence). V was clipped by 5 bases and J by 0 bases, with 16 bases between them. CDR3 length equals 17 residues. DNA for the CDR3: TGTGCCAGCAGTCCATGGCCCGGCGGTGCAACTAATGAAAAACTGTTTTTT. Amino acid sequence: CASSPWPGGATNEKLFF.

The chain has TRBV7-8 and TRBJ1-5; 10 nucleotides match TRBD1. Germline CDR1 SGHVS, CDR2 FQNEAQ. With V trimmed by 3 bases and J by 3 bases, 2 bases remained unmatched. The CDR3 loop spans 15 amino acids. Here the CDR3 reads CASSFGTGVNQPQHF. The CDR3 DNA reads as TGTGCCAGCAGCTTTGGGACAGGGGTCAATCAGCCCCAGCATTTT.

V is TRBV11-2 and J is TRBJ2-7, with 11 bases fitting TRBD1. The ends lost 5 bases at V and 0 bases at J; junction bases unmatched: 6. This CDR3 comprises 16 residues. Germline values: CDR1 SGHAT, CDR2 FQNNGV. The CDR3 region is CASSGTGGQTSYEQYF. CDR3 DNA: TGTGCCAGCAGCGGGACAGGGGGTCAAACCTCCTACGAGCAGTACTTC.

V usage is TRBV23-1 and J usage is TRBJ2-7, with a tentative D call TRBD2 (5 bases). TRBV23-1 falls under the ORF class, with uncertain function. This CDR3 is 16 amino acids long. V was clipped by 4 bases and J by 5 bases, with 21 bases between them. This CDR3 is CASSLRVAPVVHEQYF. The CDR3 coding sequence is TGCGCCAGCAGTCTTCGAGTAGCGCCAGTTGTCCACGAGCAGTACTTC.